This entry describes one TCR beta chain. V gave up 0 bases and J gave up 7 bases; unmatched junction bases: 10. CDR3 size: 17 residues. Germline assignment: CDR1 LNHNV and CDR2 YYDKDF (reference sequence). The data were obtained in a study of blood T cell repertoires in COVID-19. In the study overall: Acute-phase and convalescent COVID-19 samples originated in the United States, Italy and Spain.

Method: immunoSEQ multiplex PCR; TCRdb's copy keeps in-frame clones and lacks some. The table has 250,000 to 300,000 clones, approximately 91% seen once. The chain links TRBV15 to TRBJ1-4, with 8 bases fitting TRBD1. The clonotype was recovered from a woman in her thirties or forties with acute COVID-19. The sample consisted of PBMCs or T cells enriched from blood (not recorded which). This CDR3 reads CATSRDKAGGAGEKLFF. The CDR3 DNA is TGTGCCACCAGCAGAGATAAGGCAGGGGGCGCTGGTGAAAAACTGTTTTTT. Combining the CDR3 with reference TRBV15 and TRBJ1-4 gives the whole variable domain DAMVIQNPRYQVTQFGKPVTLSCSQTLNHNVMYWYQQKSSQAPKLLFHYYDKDFNNEADTPDNFQSRRPNTSFCFLDIRSPGLGDTAMYLCATSRDKAGGAGEKLFFGSGTQLSVL.